This is a list of T cell receptor beta chains from one sample in a study of control samples from healthy donors and cancer patients. Clones were sequenced by immunoSEQ multiplex PCR, and TCRdb holds only the in-frame ones, with some missing. Among under 150,000 clones, around 90% were seen once, and the ten largest hold about 11%. The sequencing input was blood. All receptors come from a man aged 30 to 39 in good health. The conserved cysteine and the conserved F or W are not part of the CDR3 here.

v_call	j_call	cdr3_aa
TRBV1	TRBJ1-4	TSSQSGRNEKLF
TRBV29-1	TRBJ2-1	SVDGTGPVNEQF
TRBV28	TRBJ2-7	ASTLDRAPYEQY
TRBV7-3	TRBJ2-1	ASSLSGGGNEQF
TRBV4-2	TRBJ2-5	ASSQPSETQY
TRBV5-5	TRBJ2-4	ASSFTADIAKNIQY
TRBV29-1	TRBJ2-3	SVEGLAGSGTQY
TRBV5-6	TRBJ1-1	ASSLWAPPGTEAF
TRBV28	TRBJ1-5	ASSKKGQPQH
TRBV6-1	TRBJ2-7	ASSEAGGRDQSY
TRBV27	TRBJ2-2	ASKSGTSIRELF
TRBV6-1	TRBJ1-1	ASSEGKGYTEAF
TRBV28	TRBJ1-5	ASRDRGPQH
TRBV10-3	TRBJ1-5	AISAGQGLSNQPQH
TRBV15	TRBJ2-1	AIGKEAGGSYNEQF
TRBV28	TRBJ2-5	ASSYEKETQY
TRBV7-9	TRBJ2-1	ASSEGLATNEQF
TRBV10-3	TRBJ1-1	AIRGQGREDTEAF
TRBV29-1	TRBJ2-7	SAWTGPSSYEQY
TRBV5-8	TRBJ2-7	ASSLEHIYEQY
TRBV18	TRBJ1-1	ASSLPTDLNTEAF
TRBV20-1	TRBJ2-5	SALSGGTQY
TRBV11-3	TRBJ2-1	ASSLVGGPYNEQF
TRBV2	TRBJ2-3	ASTVVSRTDTQY
TRBV6-1	TRBJ1-1	ASSELGEAF
TRBV7-9	TRBJ1-1	ASSLQSNTEAF
TRBV19	TRBJ1-3	ASEDWRYQKSSSGNTIY
TRBV27	TRBJ1-5	ASSLFGRGDNQPQH
TRBV18	TRBJ2-3	ASSPGSGRNLDTQY
TRBV27	TRBJ1-3	ASSLGPGPGNTIY
TRBV12-3/TRBV12-4	TRBJ2-7	ASSSRAGLEQY
TRBV4-3	TRBJ2-1	ASSPGLAGRQEF
TRBV19	TRBJ1-5	ASNRQPFQPQH
TRBV11-3	TRBJ1-1	ASSLVGQVGAEAF
TRBV14	TRBJ2-1	ASSRWALEGRSYNEQF
TRBV19	TRBJ1-1	ASSTWTGENTEAF
TRBV7-2	TRBJ1-4	ASSSDRGFEKLF
TRBV19	TRBJ2-1	ASSERWSSYNEQF
TRBV5-1	TRBJ2-5	ASSSQGSGETQY
TRBV10-2	TRBJ1-1	ASMEGGGTEAF
TRBV19	TRBJ1-2	ASSRVGLYGYT
TRBV28	TRBJ1-1	ASSQGFGMNTEAF
TRBV28	TRBJ2-1	ASGIRDLASGLSSLSSYNEQF
TRBV20-1	TRBJ1-1	SASNRGGTKAF
TRBV5-1	TRBJ2-7	ASSYGQGGGYEQY
TRBV2	TRBJ1-2	ASSAFSANYGYT
TRBV29-1	TRBJ2-1	SVQGLAGVMGQF
TRBV7-6	TRBJ2-5	ASSLADGKETQY